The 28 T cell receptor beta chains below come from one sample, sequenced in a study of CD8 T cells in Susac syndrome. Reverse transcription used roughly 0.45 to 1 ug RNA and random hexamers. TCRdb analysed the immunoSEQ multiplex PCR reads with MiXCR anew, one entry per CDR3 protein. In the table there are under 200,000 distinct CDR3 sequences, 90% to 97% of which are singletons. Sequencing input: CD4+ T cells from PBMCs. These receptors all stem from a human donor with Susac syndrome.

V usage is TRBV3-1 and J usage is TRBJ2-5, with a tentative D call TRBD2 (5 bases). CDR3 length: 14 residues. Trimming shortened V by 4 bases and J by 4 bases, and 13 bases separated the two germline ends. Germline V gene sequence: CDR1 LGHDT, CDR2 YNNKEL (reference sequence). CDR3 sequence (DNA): TGTGCCAGCAGCCGCGAGGGCGCGAGAGAGACCCAGTACTTC. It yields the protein CASSREGARETQYF.

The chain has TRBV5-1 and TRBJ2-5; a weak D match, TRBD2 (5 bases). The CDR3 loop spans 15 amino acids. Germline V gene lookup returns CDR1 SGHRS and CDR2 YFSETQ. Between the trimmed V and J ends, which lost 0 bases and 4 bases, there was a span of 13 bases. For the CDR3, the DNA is TGCGCCAGCAGCTTGGGGCTGGGAGAGGTAGAGACCCAGTACTTC. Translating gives CASSLGLGEVETQYF.

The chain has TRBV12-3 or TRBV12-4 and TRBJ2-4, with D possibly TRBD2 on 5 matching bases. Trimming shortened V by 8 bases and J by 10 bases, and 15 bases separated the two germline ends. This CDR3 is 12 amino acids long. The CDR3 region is CASASRGRIQYF. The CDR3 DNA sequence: TGTGCCAGCGCTTCCCGAGGGAGAATTCAGTACTTC.

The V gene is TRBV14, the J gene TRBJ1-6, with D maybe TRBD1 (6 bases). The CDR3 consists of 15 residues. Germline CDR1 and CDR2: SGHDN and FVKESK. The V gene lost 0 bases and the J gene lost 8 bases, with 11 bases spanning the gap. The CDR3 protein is CASSQDWGAHSPLHF. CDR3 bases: TGTGCCAGCAGCCAAGATTGGGGGGCCCATTCACCCCTCCACTTT.

CDR3 protein: CASSGIQGFANEQYF. The CDR3 nucleotides are TGCGCCAGCAGCGGAATACAGGGGTTTGCCAACGAGCAGTACTTC. This chain connects TRBV5-1 to TRBJ2-7; 7 bases match TRBD1. With 4 bases clipped from V and 5 bases from J, the junction kept 12 bases outside the gene matches. The CDR3 has 15 amino acids. The V gene's germline CDR1 is SGHRS and CDR2 YFSETQ.

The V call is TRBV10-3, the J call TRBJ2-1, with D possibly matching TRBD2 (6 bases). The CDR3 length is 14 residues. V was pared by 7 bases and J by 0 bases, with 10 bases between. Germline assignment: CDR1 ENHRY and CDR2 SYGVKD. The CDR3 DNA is TGTGCCATCAAAACGACTAGCTCCTACAATGAGCAGTTCTTC. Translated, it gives CAIKTTSSYNEQFF.

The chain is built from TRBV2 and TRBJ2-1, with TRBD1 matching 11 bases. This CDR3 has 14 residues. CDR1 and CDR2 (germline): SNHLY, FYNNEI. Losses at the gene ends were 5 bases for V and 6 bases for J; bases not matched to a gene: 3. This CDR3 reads CASSFGQGANEQFF. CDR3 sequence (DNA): TGTGCCAGCAGTTTTGGACAGGGGGCCAATGAGCAGTTCTTC.

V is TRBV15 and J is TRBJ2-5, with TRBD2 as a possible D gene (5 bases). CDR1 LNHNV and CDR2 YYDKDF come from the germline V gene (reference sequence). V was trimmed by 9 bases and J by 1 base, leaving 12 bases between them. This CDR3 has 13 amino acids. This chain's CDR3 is CATGVGSQETQYF. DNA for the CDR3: TGTGCCACTGGGGTAGGGAGCCAAGAGACCCAGTACTTC.

Here the CDR3 DNA reads TGCGCCAGCAGCTTGGCGGGACTTCTCCAAGAGACCCAGTACTTC. Amino acid sequence: CASSLAGLLQETQYF. The V and J genes are TRBV5-1 and TRBJ2-5, with a tentative D call TRBD2 (6 bases). V was cut by 0 bases and J by 1 base, with 10 bases left in between. The CDR3 is 15 amino acids. Germline values: CDR1 SGHRS, CDR2 YFSETQ.

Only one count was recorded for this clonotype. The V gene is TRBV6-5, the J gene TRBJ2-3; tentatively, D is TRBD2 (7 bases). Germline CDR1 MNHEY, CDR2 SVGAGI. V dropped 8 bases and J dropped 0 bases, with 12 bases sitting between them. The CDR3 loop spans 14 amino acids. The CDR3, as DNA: TGTGCCAGCCGCGGGGGCTCTAGCACAGATACGCAGTATTTT. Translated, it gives CASRGGSSTDTQYF.

CDR3 protein: CASSIRPDPNSPLHF. CDR3 sequence (DNA): TGTGCCAGTAGTATTCGTCCAGATCCCAATTCACCCCTCCACTTT. The chain is built from TRBV19 and TRBJ1-6; no definite D call. Germline V gene sequence: CDR1 LNHDA, CDR2 SQIVND (reference sequence). With 3 bases removed from V and 7 bases from J, the gap between germline ends came to 13 bases. The CDR3 is 15 amino acids.

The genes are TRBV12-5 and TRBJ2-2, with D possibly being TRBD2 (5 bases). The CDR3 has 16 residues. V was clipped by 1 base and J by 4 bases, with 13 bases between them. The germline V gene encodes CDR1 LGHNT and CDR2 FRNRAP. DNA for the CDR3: TGTGCTAGTGGTTTGGGGGCATCCGGAGGCACCGGGGAGCTGTTTTTT. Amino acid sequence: CASGLGASGGTGELFF.

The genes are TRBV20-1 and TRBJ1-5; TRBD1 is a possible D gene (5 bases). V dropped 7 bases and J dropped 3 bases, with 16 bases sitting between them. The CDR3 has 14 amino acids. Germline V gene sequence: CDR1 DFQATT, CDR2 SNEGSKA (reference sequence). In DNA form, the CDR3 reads TGCAGTGGAAGGGGCAGGGCAGTCAATCAGCCCCAGCATTTT. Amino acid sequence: CSGRGRAVNQPQHF.

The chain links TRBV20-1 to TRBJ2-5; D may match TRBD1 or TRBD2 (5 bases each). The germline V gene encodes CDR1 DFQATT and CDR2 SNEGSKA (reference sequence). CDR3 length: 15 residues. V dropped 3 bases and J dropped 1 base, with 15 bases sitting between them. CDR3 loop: CSARGHGGLQETQYF. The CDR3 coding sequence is TGCAGTGCTAGGGGGCACGGCGGACTCCAAGAGACCCAGTACTTC.

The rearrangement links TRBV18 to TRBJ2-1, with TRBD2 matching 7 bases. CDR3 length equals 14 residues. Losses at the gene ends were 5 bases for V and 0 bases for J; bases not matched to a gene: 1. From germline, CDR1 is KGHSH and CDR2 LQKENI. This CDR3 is CASSAGVSYNEQFF. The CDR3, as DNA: TGTGCCAGCTCAGCGGGGGTCTCCTACAATGAGCAGTTCTTC.

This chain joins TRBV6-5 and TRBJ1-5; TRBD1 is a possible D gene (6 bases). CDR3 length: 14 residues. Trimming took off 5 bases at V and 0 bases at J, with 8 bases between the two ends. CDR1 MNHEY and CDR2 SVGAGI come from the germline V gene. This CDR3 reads CASSDRYSNQPQHF. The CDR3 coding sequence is TGTGCCAGCAGTGACAGGTATAGCAATCAGCCCCAGCATTTT.

For the CDR3, the DNA is TGCAGTGCAGCGAGGGGGACAGGGTTTTCCGGGGCCAACGTCCTGACTTTC. It specifies CSAARGTGFSGANVLTF. The V gene is TRBV20-1, the J gene TRBJ2-6, with 9 bases that match TRBD1. The ends lost 6 bases at V and 4 bases at J; junction bases unmatched: 13. The CDR3 is 17 residues long. CDR1 DFQATT and CDR2 SNEGSKA come from the germline V gene (reference sequence).

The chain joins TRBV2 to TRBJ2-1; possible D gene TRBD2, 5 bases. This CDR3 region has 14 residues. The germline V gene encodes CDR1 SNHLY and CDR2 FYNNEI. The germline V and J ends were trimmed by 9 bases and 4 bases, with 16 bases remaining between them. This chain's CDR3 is CASSTRVRYNEQFF. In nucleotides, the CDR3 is TGTGCCAGTAGTACTAGGGTGAGATACAATGAGCAGTTCTTC.

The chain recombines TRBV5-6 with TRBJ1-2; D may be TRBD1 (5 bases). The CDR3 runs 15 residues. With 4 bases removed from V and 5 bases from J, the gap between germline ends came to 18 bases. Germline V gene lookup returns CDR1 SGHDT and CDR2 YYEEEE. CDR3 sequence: CASSLGRGEGYGYTF. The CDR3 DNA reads TGTGCCAGCAGCCTCGGTCGAGGGGAAGGGTATGGCTACACCTTC.

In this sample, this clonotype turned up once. The CDR3 sequence: CTSKETRAGNEQFF. In DNA, the CDR3 is TGCACCAGCAAGGAGACTCGAGCCGGGAATGAGCAGTTCTTC. The V call is TRBV1, the J call TRBJ2-1; TRBD1, the table's D call, was not compared with the DNA. TRBV1 is designated a pseudogene. This CDR3 has 14 residues.

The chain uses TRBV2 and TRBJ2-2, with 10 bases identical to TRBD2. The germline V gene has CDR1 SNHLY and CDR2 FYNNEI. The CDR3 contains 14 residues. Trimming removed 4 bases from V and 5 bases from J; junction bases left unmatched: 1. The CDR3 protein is CASSVLAGTGELFF. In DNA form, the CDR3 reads TGTGCCAGCAGTGTACTAGCGGGGACCGGGGAGCTGTTTTTT.

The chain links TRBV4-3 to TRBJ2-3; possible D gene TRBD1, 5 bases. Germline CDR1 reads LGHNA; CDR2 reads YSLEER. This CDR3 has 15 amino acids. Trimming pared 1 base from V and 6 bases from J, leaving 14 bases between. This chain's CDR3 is CASSQATALLDTQYF. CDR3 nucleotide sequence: TGCGCCAGCAGCCAAGCGACAGCCCTCTTGGATACGCAGTATTTT.

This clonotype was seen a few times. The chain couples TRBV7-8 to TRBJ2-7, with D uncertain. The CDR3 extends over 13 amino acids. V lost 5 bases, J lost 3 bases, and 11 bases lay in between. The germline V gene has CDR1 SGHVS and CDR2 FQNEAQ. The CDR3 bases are TGTGCCAGCAGCCCAGGACCCGACTACGAGCAGTACTTC. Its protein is CASSPGPDYEQYF. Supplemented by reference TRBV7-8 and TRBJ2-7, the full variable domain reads GAGVSQSPRYKVAKRGQDVALRCDPISGHVSLFWYQQALGQGPEFLTYFQNEAQLDKSGLPSDRFFAERPEGSVSTLKIQRTQQEDSAVYLCASSPGPDYEQYFGPGTRLTVT.

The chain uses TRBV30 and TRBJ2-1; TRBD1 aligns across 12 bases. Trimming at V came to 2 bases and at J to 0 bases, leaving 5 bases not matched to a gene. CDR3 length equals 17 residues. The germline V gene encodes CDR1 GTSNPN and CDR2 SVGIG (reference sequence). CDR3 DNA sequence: TGTGCCTGGAGTTGGGACAGGGGGCGCCCCTCCTACAATGAGCAGTTCTTC. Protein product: CAWSWDRGRPSYNEQFF.

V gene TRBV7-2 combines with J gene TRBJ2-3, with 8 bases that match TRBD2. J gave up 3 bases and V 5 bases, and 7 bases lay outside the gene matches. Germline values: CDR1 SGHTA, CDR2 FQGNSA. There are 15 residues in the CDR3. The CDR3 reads CASSPTSVLTDTQYF. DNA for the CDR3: TGTGCCAGCAGCCCGACTAGCGTGTTGACAGATACGCAGTATTTT.

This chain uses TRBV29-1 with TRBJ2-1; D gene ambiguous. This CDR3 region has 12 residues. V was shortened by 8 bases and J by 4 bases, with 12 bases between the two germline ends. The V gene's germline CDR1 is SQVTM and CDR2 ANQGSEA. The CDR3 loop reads CSPALGYNEQFF. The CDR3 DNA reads TGCAGCCCGGCTCTAGGTTACAATGAGCAGTTCTTC.

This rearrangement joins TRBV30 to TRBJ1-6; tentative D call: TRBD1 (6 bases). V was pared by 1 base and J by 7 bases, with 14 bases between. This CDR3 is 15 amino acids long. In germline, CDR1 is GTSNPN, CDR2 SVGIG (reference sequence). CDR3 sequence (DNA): TGTGCCTGGAGTGCGGGTCGTCAGGGGAATTCACCCCTCCACTTT. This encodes CAWSAGRQGNSPLHF. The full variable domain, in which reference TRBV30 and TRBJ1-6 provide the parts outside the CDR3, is SQTIHQWPATLVQPVGSPLSLECTVEGTSNPNLYWYRQAAGRGLQLLFYSVGIGQISSEVPQNLSASRPQDRQFILSSKKLLLSDSGFYLCAWSAGRQGNSPLHFGNGTRLTVT.

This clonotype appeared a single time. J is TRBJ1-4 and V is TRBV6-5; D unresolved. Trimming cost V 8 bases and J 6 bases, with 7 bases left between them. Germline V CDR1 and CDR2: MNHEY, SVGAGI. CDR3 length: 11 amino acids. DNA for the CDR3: TGTGCCAGCGGGAGGGATGAAAAACTGTTTTTT. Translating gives CASGRDEKLFF.